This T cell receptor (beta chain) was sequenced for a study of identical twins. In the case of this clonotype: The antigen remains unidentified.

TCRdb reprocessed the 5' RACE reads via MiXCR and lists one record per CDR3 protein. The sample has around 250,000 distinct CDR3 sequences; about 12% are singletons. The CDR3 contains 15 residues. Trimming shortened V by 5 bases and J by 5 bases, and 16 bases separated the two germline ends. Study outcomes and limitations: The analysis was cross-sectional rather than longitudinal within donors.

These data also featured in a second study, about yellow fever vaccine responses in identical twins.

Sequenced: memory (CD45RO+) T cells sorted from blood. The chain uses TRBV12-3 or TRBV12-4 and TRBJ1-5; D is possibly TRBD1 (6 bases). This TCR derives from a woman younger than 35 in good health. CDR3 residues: CASSPGEGVDQPQHF. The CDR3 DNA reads TGTGCCAGCAGTCCCGGGGAGGGGGTCGATCAGCCCCAGCATTTT.